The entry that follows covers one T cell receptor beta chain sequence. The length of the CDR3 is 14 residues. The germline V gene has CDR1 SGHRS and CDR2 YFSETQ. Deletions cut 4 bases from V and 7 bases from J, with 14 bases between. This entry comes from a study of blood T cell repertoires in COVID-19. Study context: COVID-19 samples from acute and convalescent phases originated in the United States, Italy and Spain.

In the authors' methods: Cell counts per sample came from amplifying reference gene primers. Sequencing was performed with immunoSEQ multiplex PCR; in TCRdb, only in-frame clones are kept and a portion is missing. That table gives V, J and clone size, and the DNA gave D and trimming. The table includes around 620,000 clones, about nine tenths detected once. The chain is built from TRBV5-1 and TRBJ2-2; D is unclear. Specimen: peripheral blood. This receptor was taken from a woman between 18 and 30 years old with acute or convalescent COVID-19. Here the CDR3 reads CASSPQAAIGELFF. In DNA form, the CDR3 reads TGCGCCAGCAGCCCCCAGGCAGCTATCGGGGAGCTGTTTTTT.